This T cell receptor (beta chain) was sequenced during a study of shared clonotypes between healthy human individuals. Trimming took 6 bases from V and 5 from J, leaving 9 bases between them. This CDR3 is built from 12 residues. Germline V gene sequence: CDR1 MNHNY, CDR2 SVGAGI (reference sequence). Healthy adults negative for HIV, lacking recent acute infections or vaccinations, served as donors. Profiling relied on immunoSEQ multiplex PCR, and the TCRdb table lists in-frame clones only, not all of them. Here the sample spans about 2.3 million clones, just under 95% being singletons. The material sequenced was naive CD4+ T cells from PBMCs. This sample's subset: CD45RA+ positively selected. The origin of this receptor is a man between 18 and 35 years old in good health. Some clones in this sample may be carry-over from other donors' samples. The chain combines TRBV6-6 with TRBJ2-3; D is possibly TRBD2 (5 bases). CDR3 loop: CASRTAGDTQYF. CDR3 coding DNA: TGTGCCAGCAGGACCGCGGGAGATACGCAGTATTTT.